This T cell receptor (beta chain) was sequenced in a study of blood T cell repertoires in COVID-19. Study-wide background: Acute-phase and convalescent COVID-19 samples originated in the United States, Italy and Spain. T cells, B-cell-depleted T cells, or PBMCs supplied cDNA or gDNA.

Under the authors' procedure: Amplification of reference gene primers provided the estimated nucleated cell counts. Using immunoSEQ multiplex PCR, the repertoire was profiled, and TCRdb retains in-frame clones only, with some absent. For V, J and clone size, that table is used; D and trimming come from the DNA. The sample holds under 200,000 clones, 87% seen once. V gave up 6 bases and J gave up 0 bases, with 15 bases separating them. Germline V gene sequence: CDR1 MNHNY, CDR2 SVGAGI (reference sequence). The CDR3 covers 15 residues. The chain carries TRBV6-6 and TRBJ2-7; D is possibly TRBD1 (6 bases). This sequence originates from a man aged 55 to 69 with active or convalescent COVID-19. The sample was peripheral blood. CDR3 protein: CASSQQGGSSYEQYF. CDR3 nucleotide sequence: TGTGCCAGCAGCCAACAGGGTGGGAGCTCCTACGAGCAGTACTTC.